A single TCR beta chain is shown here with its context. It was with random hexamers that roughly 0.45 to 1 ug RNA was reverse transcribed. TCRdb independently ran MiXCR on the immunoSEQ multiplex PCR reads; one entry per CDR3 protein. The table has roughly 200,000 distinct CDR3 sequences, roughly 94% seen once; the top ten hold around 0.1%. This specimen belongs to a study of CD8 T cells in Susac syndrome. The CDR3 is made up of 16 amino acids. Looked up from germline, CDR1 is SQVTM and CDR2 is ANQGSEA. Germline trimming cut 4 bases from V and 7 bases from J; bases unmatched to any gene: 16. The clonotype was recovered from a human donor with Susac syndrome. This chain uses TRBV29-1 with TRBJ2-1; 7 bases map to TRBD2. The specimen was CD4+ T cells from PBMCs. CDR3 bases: TGCAGCGTTGCGGAAAACCCGCTAGCGGAGGGGAATGAGCAGTTCTTC. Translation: CSVAENPLAEGNEQFF.